These 4 T cell receptor beta chains originate from one sample sequenced in a study of blood T cells in healthy people across ages. PCR was performed a second time for roughly 7 to 12 cycles using a sample-barcoded 5' primer and a J-beta primer mix. A single record per CDR3 protein comes from TCRdb applying MiXCR to the 5' RACE reads. The sample lists around 500,000 distinct CDR3 sequences, 40% to 55% occurring once. The source material was blood. Every receptor here comes from a man older than 75 in good health.

This clonotype has only a few counts. The gene calls are TRBV7-2 and TRBJ1-3; D is uncertain. Per germline, CDR1 SGHTA and CDR2 FQGNSA. V was shortened by 3 bases and J by 4 bases, with 13 bases between the two germline ends. The CDR3 consists of 15 residues. CDR3 sequence reads: CASSFYWGPGNTIYF. The CDR3 DNA is TGTGCCAGCAGCTTTTACTGGGGTCCAGGAAACACCATATATTTT. Combining the CDR3 with reference TRBV7-2 and TRBJ1-3 gives the whole variable domain GAGVSQSPSNKVTEKGKDVELRCDPISGHTALYWYRQSLGQGLEFLIYFQGNSAPDKSGLPSDRFSAERTGGSVSTLTIQRTQQEDSAVYLCASSFYWGPGNTIYFGEGSWLTVV.

Only a few counts were recorded for this clonotype. This chain connects TRBV12-3 or TRBV12-4 to TRBJ2-2; D remains ambiguous. V was cut by 0 bases and J by 2 bases, with 7 bases left in between. The CDR3 loop spans 15 amino acids. The CDR3 here is CASSLAARNTGELFF. Here the CDR3 DNA reads TGTGCCAGCAGTTTAGCGGCCAGAAACACCGGGGAGCTGTTTTTT.

The V call is TRBV7-9, the J call TRBJ1-2; 7 bases map to TRBD1. J was trimmed by 6 bases and V by 2 bases; bases with no gene match: 9. Germline values: CDR1 SEHNR, CDR2 FQNEAQ (reference sequence). This CDR3 is 15 amino acids long. The CDR3 loop is CASSLYATGIDGYTF. The DNA for the CDR3 is TGTGCCAGCAGCTTATACGCGACAGGGATTGATGGCTACACCTTC.

In its sample, this clonotype was seen a few times. The chain employs TRBV7-2 and TRBJ1-2; TRBD1 matches 7 bases. Trimming at V came to 2 bases and at J to 4 bases, leaving 1 base not matched to a gene. Germline-derived CDR1 and CDR2 are SGHTA and FQGNSA. This CDR3 is built from 13 residues. CDR3 DNA: TGTGCCAGCAGCTTAAGGGGGCCCTATGGCTACACCTTC. Translated: CASSLRGPYGYTF.